This is a list of T cell receptor beta chains from one sample in a study of shared clonotypes between healthy human individuals. Profiling relied on immunoSEQ multiplex PCR, and the TCRdb table lists in-frame clones only, not all of them. Of some 2 million clones in the sample, roughly 94% were seen once. Specimen: naive CD4+ T cells sorted from blood. These receptors were obtained from a man between 18 and 35 years old in good health. The CDR3 runs from the conserved cysteine through the conserved F or W. A D gene is named only where the DNA matches it firmly. Clone size is not always given. Where it is, it says once, few, many or a class for expanded clones.

cdr3_nt	cdr3_aa	v_call	j_call	clone_size	d_call
TGTGCCAGCAGTTACTCAGGGGTTTCTGGAAACACCATATATTTT	CASSYSGVSGNTIYF	TRBV6-5	TRBJ1-3	-	-
TGCGCCAGCAGCTTGACCGGAACGGGACAGGGTTATGGCTACACCTTC	CASSLTGTGQGYGYTF	TRBV5-1	TRBJ1-2	-	TRBD1
TGTGCCAGCAGGCCAGGGACGGACAATCAGCCCCAGCATTTT	CASRPGTDNQPQHF	TRBV2	TRBJ1-5	-	-
TGTGCCAGCAGCTTGGACTACCAGCCCGGCTACACCTTC	CASSLDYQPGYTF	TRBV7-9	TRBJ1-2	-	-
TGCGCCAGCAGCCAAGAAGGGGCCTACGAGCAGTACTTC	CASSQEGAYEQYF	TRBV4-1	TRBJ2-7	-	-
TGTGCCAGCTCCTCCCCGGGGGACAGGGGGCCCTACGAGCAGTACTTC	CASSSPGDRGPYEQYF	TRBV18	TRBJ2-7	-	TRBD1
TGTGCCAGCAGCTTGGCCCTTAGCGGGAGGGCCCGGGAGACCCAGTACTTC	CASSLALSGRARETQYF	TRBV5-4	TRBJ2-5	-	TRBD2
TGCGCCAGCAGCCGCCGGACTAGCGGGAGCTCCTACGAGCAGTACTTC	CASSRRTSGSSYEQYF	TRBV5-1	TRBJ2-7	-	TRBD2
TGTGCCAGCAGCCTGTTTCGGACTAGCGGTCCATACAATGAGCAGTTCTTC	CASSLFRTSGPYNEQFF	TRBV7-9	TRBJ2-1	-	TRBD2
TGTGCCTGGAGTTTCGGTGGCACTCCGATTCAGCCCCAGCATTTT	CAWSFGGTPIQPQHF	TRBV30	TRBJ1-5	-	-
TGTGCCAGCAGCCCCGTACTCGGCCCAGCTAACTATGGCTACACCTTC	CASSPVLGPANYGYTF	TRBV7-2	TRBJ1-2	-	-
TGTGCCAGCAGCGTAGAAGGACGGGTGAACACTGAAGCTTTCTTT	CASSVEGRVNTEAFF	TRBV9	TRBJ1-1	-	-
TGTGCCAGTAGCACCCGACACGGGACAGGGGTGACCGGGGAGCTGTTTTTT	CASSTRHGTGVTGELFF	TRBV19	TRBJ2-2	-	TRBD1
TGTGCCAGCAGAAAAACCCCCTTCGGTGAAGCTTTCTTT	CASRKTPFGEAFF	TRBV7-3	TRBJ1-1	once	-
TGTGCCAGCTCACCACAAGGGCAGAGCTCCTACAATGAGCAGTTCTTC	CASSPQGQSSYNEQFF	TRBV18	TRBJ2-1	-	-
TGTGCCAGCCGGGACAGGGAAGCCCATGGCTACACCTTC	CASRDREAHGYTF	TRBV28	TRBJ1-2	-	TRBD1
TGTGCCAGCAGTTACTCGACGGCTCGCACTGAAGCTTTCTTT	CASSYSTARTEAFF	TRBV6-5	TRBJ1-1	-	-
TGTGCCAGCAGCCTGGGTGGAAAGAACACTGAAGCTTTCTTT	CASSLGGKNTEAFF	TRBV7-2	TRBJ1-1	-	-
TGTGCCAGCAGCTTGCGTCTTGTCGATCGCCGATGGGATCAGCCCCAGCATTTT	CASSLRLVDRRWDQPQHF	TRBV5-5	TRBJ1-5	-	-
TGTGCCAGCAGTTACTTTAGCGGGAGCTCCTACGAGCAGTACTTC	CASSYFSGSSYEQYF	TRBV6-5	TRBJ2-7	once	TRBD2
TGTGCCAGCTCACCACTGCCGGGGGGGCTTACCAATGAGCAGTTCTTC	CASSPLPGGLTNEQFF	TRBV18	TRBJ2-1	-	TRBD2
TGCGCCAGCAGCTACCTCCCGGGACAGGGAGGGGAAAAACTGTTTTTT	CASSYLPGQGGEKLFF	TRBV4-1	TRBJ1-4	once	TRBD1
TGTGCCAGCAGTGATGGGACAGGCAGACAGTACTTC	CASSDGTGRQYF	TRBV6-1	TRBJ2-7	-	TRBD1